Listed here is a single T cell receptor beta chain. Its antigen is currently not known. Base qualities are missing; no much larger clone stands one base away. The protocol used for the library was the immunoSEQ multiplex PCR assay. Rearranged TCR beta chain sequences were amplified with the hsTCRB Kit following the manufacturer's protocol. Sequencing of TCRB libraries was carried out on an Illumina MiSeq. The original pipeline was this. The proprietary platform of the kit vendor was used for demultiplexing, trimming and gene mapping. This is the immuneACCESS table as TCRdb keeps it, with only in-frame sequences that have V and J called. A part of the clones is gone; compared with another copy, unresolved V genes explain less than half, and the rest is unexplained. From that table come the V and J calls and clone size; the DNA was used to work out D and trimming. In this sample the table shows about 65,000 clones, about 85% of which occur a single time. The top ten hold under 4.5% of the sample.

In the paper's terms, the time point label means: week 23, last vaccination. Each vaccine dose was 300 ug of a 20-mer mutant IDH1 peptide in Montanide, given subcutaneously with topical imiquimod. The donors had newly diagnosed IDH1-mutant astrocytomas of WHO grade 3 or 4 that showed loss of nuclear ATRX. The samples were drawn from NOA16, a multicentre, single-arm, open-label phase I trial in Germany that tested a mutant IDH1 peptide vaccine in humans for the first time. Genomic DNA for TCRB sequencing was isolated from EDTA blood with the DNeasy Blood and Tissue Kit. This specimen comes from a study of a mutant IDH1 vaccine in newly diagnosed glioma (dated by TCRdb to 2020 to 2022). Background for the entire study: Eight vaccinations were administered to patients in weeks 1, 3, 5, 7, 11, 15, 19 and 23, corresponding to visits V03 through V10. In the chemotherapy-containing groups, vaccination started alongside temozolomide cycles, whereas in patients who had radiotherapy alone it started 4-6 weeks after radiotherapy. Of the approximately 34 treated patients, around 62% were male and approximately 40% were female, and a mean age of approximately 40 years was recorded. Prior to enrollment, standard therapy consisting of radiotherapy alone, temozolomide alone, or radiochemotherapy with temozolomide had been administered to patients, with the combination being received by most patients. Peripheral blood samples were drawn at six visits, namely V03 (baseline), V05, V07, V10, V12 and V13. For exploratory analyses, about 25 treated patients had longitudinal TCRB deep sequencing done wherever samples were available. Beyond this particular receptor, the publication reports: Selection of PBMC samples for TCRB deep sequencing was based on availability. The authors noted that analyses of patient blood samples could not be reproduced because of sample limitations. Vaccine-induced immune responses across multiple MHC alleles were detected in 90% to 95% of patients. Changes in the top peripheral T cell clonotypes picked up by TCRB sequencing did not appear to be linked to pseudoprogression.

Via the germline V gene, CDR1 is SGHAT and CDR2 FQNNGV. The junction shows trimming of 5 bases on V and 7 bases on J, plus 15 bases between the germline ends. From its cysteine to its phenylalanine, the CDR3 spans 14 amino acids. Left in the record is the CDR3 DNA by itself, 42 bases read in frame from the first base. Source: PBMCs, taken from a glioma patient whose treatment included an IDH1 peptide vaccine. The rearrangement joined TRBV11-2 to TRBJ1-5; a tentative D call is TRBD1 (5 bases match). The clonotype comes from a man aged 25-40 years with glioma. The CDR3 region has the sequence CASSPSGGTQPQHF. DNA sequence: TGTGCCAGCAGCCCTAGCGGGGGAACACAGCCCCAGCATTTT.